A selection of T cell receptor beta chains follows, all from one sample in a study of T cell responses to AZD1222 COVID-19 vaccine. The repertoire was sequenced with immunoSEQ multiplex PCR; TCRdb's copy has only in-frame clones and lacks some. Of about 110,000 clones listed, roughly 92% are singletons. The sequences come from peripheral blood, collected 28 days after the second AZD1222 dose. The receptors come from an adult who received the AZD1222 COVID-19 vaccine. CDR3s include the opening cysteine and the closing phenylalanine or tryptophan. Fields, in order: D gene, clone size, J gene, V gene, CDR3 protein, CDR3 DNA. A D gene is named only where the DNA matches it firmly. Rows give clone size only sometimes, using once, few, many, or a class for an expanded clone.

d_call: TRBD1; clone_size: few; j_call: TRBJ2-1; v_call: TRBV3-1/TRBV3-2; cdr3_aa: CASRGQGGEQFF; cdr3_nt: TGTGCCAGCAGAGGACAGGGGGGCGAGCAGTTCTTC
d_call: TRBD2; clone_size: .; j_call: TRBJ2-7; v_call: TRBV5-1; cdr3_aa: CASSAGTSGGVSYEQYF; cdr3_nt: TGCGCCAGCAGCGCCGGGACTAGCGGGGGAGTCTCCTACGAGCAGTACTTC
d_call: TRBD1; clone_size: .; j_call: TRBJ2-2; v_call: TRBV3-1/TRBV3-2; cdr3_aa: CASRETGAWTGELFF; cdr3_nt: TGTGCCAGCAGGGAGACAGGGGCGTGGACCGGGGAGCTGTTTTTT
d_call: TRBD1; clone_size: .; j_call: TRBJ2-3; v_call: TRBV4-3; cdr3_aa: CASSQAGTADTQYF; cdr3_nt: TGCGCCAGCAGCCAAGCCGGGACAGCAGATACGCAGTATTTT
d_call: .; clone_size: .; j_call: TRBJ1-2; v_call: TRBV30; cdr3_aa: CAWSGASNYGYTF; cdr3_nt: TGTGCCTGGTCAGGGGCATCTAACTATGGCTACACCTTC
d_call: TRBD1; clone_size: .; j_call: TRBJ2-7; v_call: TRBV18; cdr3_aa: CASSPPGTGALYEQYF; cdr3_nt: TGTGCCAGCTCACCTCCGGGGACAGGGGCCCTTTACGAGCAGTACTTC
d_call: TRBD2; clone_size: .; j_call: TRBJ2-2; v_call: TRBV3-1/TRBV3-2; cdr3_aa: CASSQEVAGAPELFF; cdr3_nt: TGTGCCAGCAGCCAAGAGGTAGCGGGGGCTCCCGAGCTGTTTTTT
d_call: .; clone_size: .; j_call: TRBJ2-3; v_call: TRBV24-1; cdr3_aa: CATSDPNRETDTQYF; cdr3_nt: TGTGCCACCAGTGACCCTAATAGGGAGACAGATACGCAGTATTTT
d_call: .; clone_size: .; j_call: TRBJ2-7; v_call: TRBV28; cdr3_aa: CASSRSYEQYF; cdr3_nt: TGTGCCAGCAGCAGGTCCTACGAGCAGTACTTC
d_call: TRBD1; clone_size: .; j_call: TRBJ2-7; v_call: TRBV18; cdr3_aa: CASSGTGGRAEQYF; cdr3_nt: TGTGCCAGCTCAGGGACAGGGGGAAGAGCCGAGCAGTACTTC
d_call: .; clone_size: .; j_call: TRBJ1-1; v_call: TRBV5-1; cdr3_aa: CASSVMAQINTEAFF; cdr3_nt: TGCGCCAGCAGCGTAATGGCCCAGATTAACACTGAAGCTTTCTTT
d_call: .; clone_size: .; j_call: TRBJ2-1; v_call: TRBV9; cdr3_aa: CASSVASGLYNEQFF; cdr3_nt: TGTGCCAGCAGCGTAGCGTCAGGGTTATACAATGAGCAGTTCTTC
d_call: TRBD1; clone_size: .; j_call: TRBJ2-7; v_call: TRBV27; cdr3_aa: CASSLLAGGRYEQYF; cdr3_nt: TGTGCCAGCAGTTTATTGGCAGGGGGACGGTACGAGCAGTACTTC
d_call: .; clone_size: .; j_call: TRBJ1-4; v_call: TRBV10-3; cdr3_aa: CASRGNEKLFF; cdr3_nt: TGTGCCAGCCGGGGGAATGAAAAACTGTTTTTT
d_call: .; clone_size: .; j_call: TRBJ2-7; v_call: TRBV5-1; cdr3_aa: CASSLAAAGTNEQYF; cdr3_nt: TGCGCCAGCAGCTTGGCCGCAGCCGGTACAAACGAGCAGTACTTC
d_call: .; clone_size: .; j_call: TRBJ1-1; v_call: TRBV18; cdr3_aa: CASSPQQDSEAFF; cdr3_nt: TGTGCCAGCTCACCACAGCAAGACTCTGAAGCTTTCTTT
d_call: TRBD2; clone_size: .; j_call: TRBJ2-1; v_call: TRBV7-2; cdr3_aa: CASSLEVRAGAGGEQFF; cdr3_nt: TGTGCCAGCAGCTTAGAGGTCAGGGCAGGCGCGGGGGGTGAGCAGTTCTTC
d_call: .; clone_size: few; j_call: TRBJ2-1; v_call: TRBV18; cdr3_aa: CASSRATLLDEQFF; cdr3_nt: TGTGCCAGCTCACGCGCTACCCTATTGGATGAGCAGTTCTTC
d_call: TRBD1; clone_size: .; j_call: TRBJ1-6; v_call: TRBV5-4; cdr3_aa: CASSLRTGEFGNSPLHF; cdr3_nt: TGTGCCAGCAGCTTAAGGACAGGGGAATTCGGGAATTCACCCCTCCACTTT
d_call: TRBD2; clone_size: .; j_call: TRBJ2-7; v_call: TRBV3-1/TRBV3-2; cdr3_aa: CASSRQGLGTSGGSSYEQYF; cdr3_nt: TGTGCCAGCAGCCGACAGGGGCTCGGGACTAGCGGGGGGAGCTCCTACGAGCAGTACTTC
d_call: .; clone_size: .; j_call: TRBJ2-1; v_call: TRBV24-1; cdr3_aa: CATSDATATYNEQFF; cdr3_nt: TGTGCCACCAGTGATGCGACGGCCACCTACAATGAGCAGTTCTTC
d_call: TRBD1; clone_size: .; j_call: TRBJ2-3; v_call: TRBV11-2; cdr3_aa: CASSPTGGLTDTQYF; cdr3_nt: TGTGCCAGCAGTCCTACAGGGGGCCTGACAGATACGCAGTATTTT
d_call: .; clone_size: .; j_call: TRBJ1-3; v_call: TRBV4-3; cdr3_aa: CASSQQLDFSGNTIYF; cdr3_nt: TGCGCCAGCAGCCAGCAATTGGACTTTTCTGGAAACACCATATATTTT
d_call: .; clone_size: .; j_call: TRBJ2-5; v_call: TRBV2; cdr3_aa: CASSVFEQETQYF; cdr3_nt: TGTGCCAGCAGTGTGTTTGAACAAGAGACCCAGTACTTC
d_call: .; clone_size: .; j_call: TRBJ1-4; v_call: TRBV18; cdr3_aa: CASSQGQLATNEKLFF; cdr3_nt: TGTGCCAGCTCCCAGGGACAACTTGCAACTAATGAAAAACTGTTTTTT
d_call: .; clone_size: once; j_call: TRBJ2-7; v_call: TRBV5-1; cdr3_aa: CASSLSQGRNEQYF; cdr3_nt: TGCGCCAGCAGCTTGTCCCAGGGGAGAAACGAGCAGTACTTC
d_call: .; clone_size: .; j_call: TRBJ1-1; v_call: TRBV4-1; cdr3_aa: CASSQSEAGPGTEAFF; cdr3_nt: TGCGCCAGCAGCCAGAGCGAGGCAGGCCCGGGCACTGAAGCTTTCTTT
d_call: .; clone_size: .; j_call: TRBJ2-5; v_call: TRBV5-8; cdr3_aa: CASSLFPQETQYF; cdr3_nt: TGTGCCAGCAGCTTGTTCCCTCAAGAGACCCAGTACTTC
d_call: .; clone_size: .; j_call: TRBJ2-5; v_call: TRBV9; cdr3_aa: CASSVGGETQYF; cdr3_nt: TGTGCCAGCAGCGTAGGCGGGGAGACCCAGTACTTC
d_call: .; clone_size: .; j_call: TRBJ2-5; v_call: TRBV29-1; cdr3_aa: CSVGGGGETQYF; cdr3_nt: TGCAGCGTCGGAGGAGGGGGCGAGACCCAGTACTTC
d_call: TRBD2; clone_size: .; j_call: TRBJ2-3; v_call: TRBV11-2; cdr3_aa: CASSSSGGGTDTQYF; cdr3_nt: TGTGCCAGCAGCTCCTCGGGGGGTGGGACAGATACGCAGTATTTT
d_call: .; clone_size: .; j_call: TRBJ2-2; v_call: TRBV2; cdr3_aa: CASSEVKGGELFF; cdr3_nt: TGTGCCAGCAGCGAAGTGAAGGGCGGGGAGCTGTTTTTT
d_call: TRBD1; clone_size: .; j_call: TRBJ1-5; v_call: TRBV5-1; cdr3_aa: CASSFGTGDQPQHF; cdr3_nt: TGCGCCAGCAGCTTTGGGACAGGGGATCAGCCCCAGCATTTT
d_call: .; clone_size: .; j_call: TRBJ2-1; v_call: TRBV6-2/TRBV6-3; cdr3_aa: CASSSLQGRYNEQFF; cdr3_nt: TGTGCCAGCAGTTCCTTACAGGGAAGGTACAATGAGCAGTTCTTC
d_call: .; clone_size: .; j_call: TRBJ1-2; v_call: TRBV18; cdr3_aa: CASSPLAGRIYGYTF; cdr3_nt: TGTGCCAGCTCACCATTGGCAGGGAGGATCTATGGCTACACCTTC
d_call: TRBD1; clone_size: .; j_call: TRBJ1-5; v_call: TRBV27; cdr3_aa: CASSERTGYGNQPQHF; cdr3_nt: TGTGCCAGCAGTGAACGGACAGGGTATGGCAATCAGCCCCAGCATTTT
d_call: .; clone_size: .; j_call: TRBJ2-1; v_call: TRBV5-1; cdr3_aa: CASSNGGGADNEQFF; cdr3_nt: TGCGCCAGCAGCAATGGAGGGGGGGCCGACAATGAGCAGTTCTTC
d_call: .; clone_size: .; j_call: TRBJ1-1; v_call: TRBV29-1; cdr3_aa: CSVRRTENTEAFF; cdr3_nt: TGCAGCGTACGACGGACAGAGAACACTGAAGCTTTCTTT
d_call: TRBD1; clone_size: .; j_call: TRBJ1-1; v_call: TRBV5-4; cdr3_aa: CASTPTDRANTEAFF; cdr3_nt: TGTGCCAGCACCCCAACGGACAGGGCAAACACTGAAGCTTTCTTT
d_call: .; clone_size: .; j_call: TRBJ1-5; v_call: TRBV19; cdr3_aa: CASRGAVNQPQHF; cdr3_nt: TGTGCCAGTCGGGGGGCAGTCAATCAGCCCCAGCATTTT
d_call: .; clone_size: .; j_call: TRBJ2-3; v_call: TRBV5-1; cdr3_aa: CASSKGGTGTDTQYF; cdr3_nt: TGCGCCAGCAGCAAGGGCGGAACTGGCACAGATACGCAGTATTTT
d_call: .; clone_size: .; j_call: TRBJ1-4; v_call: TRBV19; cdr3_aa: CASSQVSGRGEKLFF; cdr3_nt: TGTGCCAGTAGTCAGGTGTCCGGGAGAGGGGAAAAACTGTTTTTT
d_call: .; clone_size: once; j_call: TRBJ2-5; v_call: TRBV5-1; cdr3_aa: CASSFRASQETQYF; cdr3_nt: TGCGCCAGCAGCTTCCGGGCTAGCCAAGAGACCCAGTACTTC
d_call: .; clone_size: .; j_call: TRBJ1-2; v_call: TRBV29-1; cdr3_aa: CSVVGAAYGYTF; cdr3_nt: TGCAGCGTTGTGGGGGCAGCTTATGGCTACACCTTC
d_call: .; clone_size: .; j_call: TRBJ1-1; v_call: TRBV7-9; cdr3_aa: CASSSRVRSAEAFF; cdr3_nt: TGTGCCAGCAGCTCCAGGGTCAGATCGGCTGAAGCTTTCTTT